This T cell receptor (beta chain) was identified during a study of cytomegalovirus exposure and HLA in healthy donors. In germline, CDR1 is SNHLY, CDR2 FYNNEI. This CDR3 is 15 amino acids long. Researchers ran the PCR with 60 Vbeta and 13 Jbeta primers. Assay: immunoSEQ multiplex PCR; the TCRdb copy retains only in-frame clones and omits some. The sample lists 180,000 or so clones, approximately 85% occurring once. The source is a man between 18 and 29 years old in good health and CMV-seropositive. The sample taken for sequencing was PBMCs. The chain uses TRBV2 and TRBJ2-5, with a tentative D call TRBD1 (5 bases). The closer fit of TRBJ2-7 to the DNA end suggests the J call may be wrong. The CDR3 reads CASSGGRVNNYEQYF. In DNA, the CDR3 is TGTGCCAGCAGTGGGGGCCGAGTCAACAACTACGAGCAGTACTTC.